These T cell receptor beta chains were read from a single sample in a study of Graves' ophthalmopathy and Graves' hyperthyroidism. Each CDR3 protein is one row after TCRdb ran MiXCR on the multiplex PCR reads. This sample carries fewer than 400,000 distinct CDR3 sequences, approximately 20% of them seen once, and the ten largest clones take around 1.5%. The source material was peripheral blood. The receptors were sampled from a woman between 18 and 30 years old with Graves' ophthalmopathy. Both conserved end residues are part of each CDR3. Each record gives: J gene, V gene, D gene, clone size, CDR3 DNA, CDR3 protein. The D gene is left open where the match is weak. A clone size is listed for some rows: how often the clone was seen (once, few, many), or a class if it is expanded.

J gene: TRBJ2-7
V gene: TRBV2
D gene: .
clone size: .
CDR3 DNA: TGTGCCAGCAGAAGGGCACGAGGACGCGAGCAGTACTTC
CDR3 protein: CASRRARGREQYF

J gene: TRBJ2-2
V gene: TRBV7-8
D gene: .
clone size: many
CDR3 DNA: TGTGCCAGCAGCCCCCGGACATATAACACCGGGGAGCTGTTTTTT
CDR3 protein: CASSPRTYNTGELFF

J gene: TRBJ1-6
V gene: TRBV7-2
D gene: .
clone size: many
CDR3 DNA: TGTGCCAGCAGCCACTCCGGGGGATTGGGTTCACCCCTCCACTTT
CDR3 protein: CASSHSGGLGSPLHF

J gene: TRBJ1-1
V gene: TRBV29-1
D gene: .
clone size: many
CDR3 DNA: TGCAGCGTTGAAAGGCCCGGACTTGACACTGAAGCTTTCTTT
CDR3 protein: CSVERPGLDTEAFF

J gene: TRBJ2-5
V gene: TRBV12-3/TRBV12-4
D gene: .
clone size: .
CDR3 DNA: TGTGCCAGCAGCGGACAGCGGGGAAGGCAAGAAACCCAGTACTTC
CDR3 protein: CASSGQRGRQETQYF

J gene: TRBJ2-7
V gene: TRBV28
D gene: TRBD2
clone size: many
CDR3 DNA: TGTGCCAGCAGTTCATCGGGACTAGAAACGGCGTCCTACGAGCAGTACTTC
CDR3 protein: CASSSSGLETASYEQYF

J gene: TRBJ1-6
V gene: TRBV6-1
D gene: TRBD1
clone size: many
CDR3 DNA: TGTGCCAGCAGTGAACGACAGGGGTGGTCACCCCTCCACTTT
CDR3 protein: CASSERQGWSPLHF

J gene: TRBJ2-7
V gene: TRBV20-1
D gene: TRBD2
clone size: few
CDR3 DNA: TGCAGTGCTAGAGATAGGCTAGCGGGAACAATCTACGAGCAGTACTTC
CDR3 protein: CSARDRLAGTIYEQYF

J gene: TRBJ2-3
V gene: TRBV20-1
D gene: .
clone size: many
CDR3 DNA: TGCAGTGCTAGACTACATAAATCCACAGATACGCAGTATTTT
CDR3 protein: CSARLHKSTDTQYF

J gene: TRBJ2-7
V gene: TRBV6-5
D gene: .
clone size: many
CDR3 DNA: TGTGCCAGCAGTTGGGGTCGATACTACGAGCAGTACTTC
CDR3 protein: CASSWGRYYEQYF

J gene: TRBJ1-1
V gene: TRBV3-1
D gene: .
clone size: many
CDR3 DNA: TGTGCCAGCAGCCAGGCACGTGTTGCGAGCACTGAAGCTTTCTTT
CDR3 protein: CASSQARVASTEAFF

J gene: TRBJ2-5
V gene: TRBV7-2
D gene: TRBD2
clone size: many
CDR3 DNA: TGTGCCAGCAGCCCTGAAGCGGGGGGGGTCGAGACCCAGTACTTC
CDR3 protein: CASSPEAGGVETQYF

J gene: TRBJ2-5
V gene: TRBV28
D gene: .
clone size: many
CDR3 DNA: TGTGCCAGCAGTTTGTCTGGGACGGTATTCCGCGCGACCCAGTACTTC
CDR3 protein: CASSLSGTVFRATQYF

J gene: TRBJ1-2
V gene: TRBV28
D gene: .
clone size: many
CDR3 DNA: TGTGCCAGCAGTTTACCGCTCTTTAACTATGGCTACACCTTC
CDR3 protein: CASSLPLFNYGYTF

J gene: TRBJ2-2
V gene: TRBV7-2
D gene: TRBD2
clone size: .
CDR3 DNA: TGTGCCAGCAGCGCCCCCCTCCGGGCTAGCGGGAGGCCCCCCACCGGGGAGCTGTTTTTT
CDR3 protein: CASSAPLRASGRPPTGELFF

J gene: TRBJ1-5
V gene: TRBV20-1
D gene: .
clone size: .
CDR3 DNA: TGCAGTGCTCCTGAGACTTATAGCAATCAGCCCCAGCATTTT
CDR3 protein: CSAPETYSNQPQHF

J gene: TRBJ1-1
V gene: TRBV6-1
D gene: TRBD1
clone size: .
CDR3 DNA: TGTGCCAGCCTGAACAGGGGTGAAGCTTTCTTT
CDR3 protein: CASLNRGEAFF

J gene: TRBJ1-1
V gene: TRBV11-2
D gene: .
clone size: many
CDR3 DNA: TGTGCCAGCAGCTTCTTGAATCGCTGGGGGAGCACTGAAGCTTTCTTT
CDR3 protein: CASSFLNRWGSTEAFF

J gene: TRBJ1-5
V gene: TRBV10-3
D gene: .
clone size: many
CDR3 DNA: TGTGCCATCAGGGACACCAATCAGCCCCAGCATTTT
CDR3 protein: CAIRDTNQPQHF

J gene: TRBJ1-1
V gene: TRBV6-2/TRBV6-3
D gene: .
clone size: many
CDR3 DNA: TGTGCCAGCAGCTTGTCCCCGGCGGCTTTCTTT
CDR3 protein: CASSLSPAAFF

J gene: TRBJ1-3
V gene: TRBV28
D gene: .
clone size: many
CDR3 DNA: TGTGCCAGCAGCTATGAGGGGATAGGTGGAAACACCATATATTTT
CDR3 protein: CASSYEGIGGNTIYF

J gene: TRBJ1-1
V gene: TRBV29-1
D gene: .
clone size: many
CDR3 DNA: TGCAGCGTTGTGCGGGGGAACACTGAAGCTTTCTTT
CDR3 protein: CSVVRGNTEAFF

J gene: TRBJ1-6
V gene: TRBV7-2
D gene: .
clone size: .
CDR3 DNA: TGTGCCAGCAGCCGAGGATCCTATAATTCACCCCTCCACTTT
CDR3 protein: CASSRGSYNSPLHF